The 10 T cell receptor beta chains presented below share a single source sample, sequenced in a study of T cells in Graves' hyperthyroidism and ophthalmopathy. Amplified TCR beta CDR3 regions derived from RNA transcripts. Initially, a first-round RT-PCR of the TCR CDR3 employed the HTBI primer set. In TCRdb, the multiplex PCR reads were re-called with MiXCR into one record per CDR3 protein. This table holds 200,000 or so distinct CDR3 sequences, less than 20% found once. The sample taken for sequencing was blood. These receptors were obtained from a woman aged 45-60 years with Graves' hyperthyroidism.

This clonotype was seen many times. V gene TRBV2 combines with J gene TRBJ2-2, with D tentatively TRBD1 (6 bases). CDR3 size: 15 residues. Germline V CDR1 and CDR2: SNHLY, FYNNEI. With 4 bases removed from V and 1 base from J, the gap between germline ends came to 10 bases. CDR3 region: CASSVQQGNTGELFF. In nucleotides, the CDR3 is TGTGCCAGCAGTGTTCAACAGGGGAACACCGGGGAGCTGTTTTTT.

Only a few counts were recorded for this clonotype. This chain uses TRBV6-2 or TRBV6-3 with TRBJ2-1, with TRBD1 matching 8 bases. Germline assignment: CDR1 MNHEY and CDR2 SVGEGT. The V gene end was trimmed by 7 bases and the J gene end by 0 bases; junction bases not matched to a gene: 17. This CDR3 comprises 19 residues. In DNA form, the CDR3 reads TGTGCCAGCACCGCCGGGACAGGATATACCCGAAGCTCCTACAATGAGCAGTTCTTC. Its translation is CASTAGTGYTRSSYNEQFF.

V usage is TRBV10-1 and J usage is TRBJ2-2; D is possibly TRBD2 (5 bases). Germline V gene data show CDR1 as WNHNN and CDR2 as SYGVQD (reference sequence). This CDR3 has 17 amino acids. V lost 3 bases and J 4 bases, leaving 18 bases between the germline ends. The CDR3 sequence: CASSERARTRATGELFF. CDR3 sequence (DNA): TGCGCCAGCAGTGAAAGGGCCAGGACGAGGGCCACCGGGGAGCTGTTTTTT.

This clonotype was seen ten or more times. CDR3 DNA sequence: TGCGCCAGCAGTACACAGGGTGGCCAGAGTCCGAACACTGAAGCTTTCTTT. This translates into CASSTQGGQSPNTEAFF. The chain links TRBV5-1 to TRBJ1-1; possibly TRBD1 for D (6 bases). V lost 5 bases, J lost 1 base, and 21 bases lay in between. This CDR3 spans 17 amino acids. The germline V gene encodes CDR1 SGHRS and CDR2 YFSETQ.

The chain uses TRBV11-2 and TRBJ2-1, with 8 bases identical to TRBD1. The CDR3 has 14 residues. Germline CDR1 and CDR2: SGHAT and FQNNGV. The V and J ends lost 5 bases and 8 bases, in that order; junction bases with no gene match: 8. DNA of the CDR3: TGTGCCAGCAGCCAGGGGGCTAGCGTGGATGAGCAGTTCTTC. Its translation is CASSQGASVDEQFF.

Many counts were recorded for this clonotype. The chain carries TRBV9 and TRBJ2-7, with 9 nucleotides matching TRBD2. The CDR3 loop spans 15 amino acids. V gave up 3 bases and J gave up 0 bases; unmatched junction bases: 4. Per germline, CDR1 SGDLS and CDR2 YYNGEE. The CDR3 sequence: CASSASGESSYEQYF. For the CDR3, the DNA is TGTGCCAGCAGCGCTAGCGGGGAGAGCTCCTACGAGCAGTACTTC.

This clonotype was seen ten or more times. This rearrangement joins TRBV28 to TRBJ1-5; D unclear. The length of the CDR3 is 14 residues. The V end was cut by 4 bases, the J end by 2 bases, with 9 bases between. Germline lookup yields CDR1 MDHEN and CDR2 SYDVKM. The CDR3 spells CASSSPEGNQPQHF. The CDR3 DNA sequence: TGTGCCAGCAGTTCACCCGAGGGCAATCAGCCCCAGCATTTT.

Comments on this clonotype: Just one base apart from a much larger clone, this may be a read error. The genes are TRBV6-2 or TRBV6-3 and TRBJ2-7; possibly TRBD2 for D (5 bases). Germline V lookup: CDR1 MNHEY, CDR2 SVGEGT. CDR3 length: 14 residues. In DNA form, the CDR3 reads TGTGCCAGCAGTGGGGAGAGGGCTTCCTACGAGCAGTGCTTC. Translated: CASSGERASYEQCF.

This clonotype was seen more than once but under ten times. V is TRBV7-9 and J is TRBJ2-1; 11 bases are a match to TRBD2. The germline gives CDR1 SEHNR, CDR2 FQNEAQ (reference sequence). CDR3 length equals 14 residues. V shed 8 bases and J 8 bases; nucleotides not matched to a gene: 8. The CDR3 spells CASLGTSGDDEQFF. In DNA, the CDR3 is TGTGCCAGCTTAGGGACTAGCGGTGACGATGAGCAGTTCTTC.

At least ten counts were recorded for this clonotype. The chain employs TRBV27 and TRBJ2-7; D is perhaps TRBD1 or TRBD2 (6 bases each). This CDR3 is 15 amino acids long. CDR1 and CDR2 from the germline V gene are MNHEY and SMNVEV (reference sequence). V was clipped by 2 bases and J by 3 bases, with 14 bases between them. CDR3 nucleotide sequence: TGTGCCAGCAGTTTAGGGGGCGGGACTGGCTACGAGCAGTACTTC. Translation: CASSLGGGTGYEQYF.